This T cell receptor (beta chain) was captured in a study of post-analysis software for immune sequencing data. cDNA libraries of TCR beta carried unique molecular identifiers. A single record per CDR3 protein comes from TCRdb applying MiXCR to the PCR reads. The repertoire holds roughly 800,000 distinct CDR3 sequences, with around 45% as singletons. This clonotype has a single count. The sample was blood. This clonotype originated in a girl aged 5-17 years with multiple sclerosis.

The CDR3 nucleotides are TGTGCCAGCAGCCGGGGGCCAGGTGATGGCTACACCTTC. Translation: CASSRGPGDGYTF. The chain carries TRBV6-5 and TRBJ1-2; D possibly corresponds to TRBD1 (6 bases). V was cut by 6 bases and J by 6 bases, with 14 bases left in between. The CDR3 totals 13 residues. CDR1 is MNHEY, CDR2 SVGAGI, per germline.